This T cell receptor (beta chain) comes out of a study of control samples from healthy donors and cancer patients. Germline V lookup: CDR1 SNHLY, CDR2 FYNNEI. This CDR3 region has 16 residues. V was trimmed by 3 bases and J by 0 bases, leaving 14 bases between them. This clone is a singleton in its sample. This table comes from immunoSEQ multiplex PCR, and its TCRdb copy is limited to in-frame clones, with some not included. The sample has some 120,000 clones; around 89% are singletons. The TCR sequence derives from a man in his fifties or sixties in good health. V is TRBV2 and J is TRBJ1-2; D is ambiguous. Sequenced input: blood. This CDR3 reads CASSEARTPSNYGYTF. For the CDR3, the DNA is TGTGCCAGCAGTGAGGCGAGGACCCCCTCTAACTATGGCTACACCTTC.